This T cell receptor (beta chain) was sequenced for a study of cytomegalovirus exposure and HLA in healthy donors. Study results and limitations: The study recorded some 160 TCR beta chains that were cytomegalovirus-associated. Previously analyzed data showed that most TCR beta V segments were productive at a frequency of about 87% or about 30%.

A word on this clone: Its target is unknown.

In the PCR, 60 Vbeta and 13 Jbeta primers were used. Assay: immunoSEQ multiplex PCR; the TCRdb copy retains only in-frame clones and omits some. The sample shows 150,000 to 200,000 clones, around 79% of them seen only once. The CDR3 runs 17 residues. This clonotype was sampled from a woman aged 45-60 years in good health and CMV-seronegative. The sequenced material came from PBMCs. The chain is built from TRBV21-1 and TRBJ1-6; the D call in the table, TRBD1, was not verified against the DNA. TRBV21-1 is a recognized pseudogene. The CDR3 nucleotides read TGTGCCAGCAGCAAAGCAAGTAAGGCAGGGGTAAATTCACCCCTCCACTTT. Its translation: CASSKASKAGVNSPLHF.